The 30 T cell receptor beta chains below all came from one sample that was sequenced in a study of sequential checkpoint blockade in melanoma. The method was immunoSEQ multiplex PCR; TCRdb's version includes in-frame clones alone and lacks a portion of them. In the table there are about 5,700 clones, 87% of which are singletons. Treatment defined: randomized to nivolumab then ipilimumab (arm A) or the reverse (arm B). The specimen was CD8+ T cells sorted from blood (inferred from file names), collected from a patient given nivolumab and ipilimumab in sequence. These receptors were taken from a human donor with melanoma.

The chain links TRBV10-1 to TRBJ2-1; 10 bases align to TRBD2. The CDR3 extends over 14 amino acids. Germline V lookup: CDR1 WNHNN, CDR2 SYGVQD (reference sequence). Losses at the gene ends were 5 bases for V and 7 bases for J; bases not matched to a gene: 5. CDR3 bases: TGCGCCAGCAGTCCTAGCGGGAGAGGGAATGAGCAGTTCTTC. It is translated as CASSPSGRGNEQFF.

This clone was found once. The J gene is TRBJ2-5, the V gene TRBV6-5, with TRBD2 as a possible D gene (5 bases). Trimming removed 0 bases at V and 7 bases at J, with 12 bases between. The CDR3 is 14 amino acids. Germline V gene data show CDR1 as MNHEY and CDR2 as SVGAGI. CDR3 in amino acids: CASSYSNIEGTQYF. The CDR3 DNA reads TGTGCCAGCAGTTACTCGAACATAGAGGGGACCCAGTACTTC.

The V and J genes are TRBV7-9 and TRBJ2-7; TRBD1 aligns across 7 bases. The J call is doubtful: the DNA matches TRBJ2-5 better. Germline V gene sequence: CDR1 SEHNR, CDR2 FQNEAQ (reference sequence). The CDR3 is 15 residues long. The CDR3 nucleotides are TGTGCCAGCAGCTCCACCGGGACAGAGGAAGAGACCCAGTACTTC. Protein: CASSSTGTEEETQYF.

The CDR3 DNA sequence: TGTGCCAGAAGCTCGGGACAGGGTGTCTACGAGCAGTACTTC. Encoded protein: CARSSGQGVYEQYF. The chain couples TRBV5-3 to TRBJ2-7; 9 bases are a match to TRBD1. TRBV5-3 is flagged as an ORF with uncertain function. This CDR3 region has 14 residues. The V and J ends lost 3 bases and 3 bases, in that order; junction bases with no gene match: 4.

This clone occurred once. The CDR3 region has the DNA TGTGCCAGCAGTTTACTAGCGGGAGAGGAGCAGTACTTC. Its translation: CASSLLAGEEQYF. V and J are TRBV27 and TRBJ2-7; 10 bases fit TRBD2. The CDR3 has 13 amino acids. V was pared by 2 bases and J by 7 bases, with 2 bases of the junction left unmatched. Germline CDR1 MNHEY, CDR2 SMNVEV (reference sequence).

This clone was seen just once. The J gene is TRBJ1-1, the V gene TRBV1; no check of the table's D call, TRBD1, against the DNA was made. TRBV1 is recorded as a pseudogene. The CDR3 spans 14 residues. The CDR3 spells CTSSRGQGETEAFF. CDR3 sequence (DNA): TGCACCAGCAGCCGAGGACAGGGTGAGACTGAAGCTTTCTTT.

The V and J genes are TRBV7-2 and TRBJ2-7, with a possible D match to TRBD2 (5 bases). The germline gives CDR1 SGHTA, CDR2 FQGNSA. The CDR3 runs to 15 residues. V was clipped by 1 base and J by 5 bases, with 15 bases between them. The CDR3, as DNA: TGTGCCAGCAGCTTAGAGCGGTATACGTCGAACGAGCAGTACTTC. Translation: CASSLERYTSNEQYF.

J is TRBJ2-3 and V is TRBV2, with 7 nucleotides matching TRBD2. V was pared by 4 bases and J by 7 bases, with 11 bases of the junction left unmatched. The CDR3 runs 15 residues. From germline, CDR1 is SNHLY and CDR2 FYNNEI. CDR3 residues: CASSGASGPTYTQYF. The CDR3 coding sequence is TGTGCCAGCAGTGGAGCTAGCGGCCCCACTTATACGCAGTATTTT.

The chain carries TRBV30 and TRBJ1-2, with 9 nucleotides matching TRBD1. In germline, CDR1 is GTSNPN, CDR2 SVGIG (reference sequence). The length of the CDR3 is 14 residues. Losses at the gene ends were 0 bases for V and 7 bases for J; bases not matched to a gene: 6. The DNA for the CDR3 is TGTGCCTGGAGTGTCGTGGGACAGGGAAGTGGCTACACCTTC. Amino acid sequence: CAWSVVGQGSGYTF.

The chain combines TRBV4-1 with TRBJ2-7, with 7 bases aligning to TRBD2. The CDR3 covers 15 residues. The V gene end was trimmed by 2 bases and the J gene end by 3 bases; junction bases not matched to a gene: 7. The germline CDR1 and CDR2 sequences are MGHRA and YSYEKL. The CDR3, as DNA: TGCGCCAGCAGCCAAATAAGCAGCGGGATCTACGAGCAGTACTTC. Protein: CASSQISSGIYEQYF.

The J gene is TRBJ2-5, the V gene TRBV4-3, with D tentatively TRBD1 (6 bases). This CDR3 is 16 amino acids long. Germline-derived CDR1 and CDR2 are LGHNA and YSLEER. V lost 0 bases to trimming and J lost 2 bases, with 13 bases between them. CDR3 in amino acids: CASSQDSGTHQETQYF. The CDR3 nucleotides read TGCGCCAGCAGCCAAGACTCGGGGACACATCAAGAGACCCAGTACTTC.

Notes on this clone: Sequence at one end of the junction differs from germline and may be a read error. The gene calls are TRBV19 and TRBJ2-1; D might be TRBD2 (7 bases). Germline values: CDR1 LNHDA, CDR2 SQIVND (reference sequence). This CDR3 comprises 13 residues. The CDR3 sequence is CASSHRGGNEQLF. CDR3 coding DNA: TGTGCCAGTAGTCATAGGGGGGGCAATGAGCAGCTCTTC.

The V call is TRBV28, the J call TRBJ1-5; the D gene is possibly TRBD1 (5 bases). Germline-derived CDR1 and CDR2 are MDHEN and SYDVKM. Trimming took 3 bases from V and 7 from J, leaving 13 bases between them. The CDR3 loop spans 14 amino acids. CDR3 sequence: CASSFPGRGQPQHF. In nucleotides, the CDR3 is TGTGCCAGCAGTTTCCCCGGCCGGGGGCAGCCCCAGCATTTT. Supplemented by reference TRBV28 and TRBJ1-5, the full variable domain reads DVKVTQSSRYLVKRTGEKVFLECVQDMDHENMFWYRQDPGLGLRLIYFSYDVKMKEKGDIPEGYSVSREKKERFSLILESASTNQTSMYLCASSFPGRGQPQHFGDGTRLSIL.

This rearrangement joins TRBV4-2 to TRBJ2-7, with D possibly TRBD2 on 6 matching bases. Germline CDR1 and CDR2: LGHNA and YNFKEQ. The CDR3 totals 17 residues. Trimming pared 0 bases from V and 3 bases from J, leaving 18 bases between. The CDR3 sequence: CASSQEAMGLEIYEQYF. The CDR3 bases are TGTGCCAGCAGCCAAGAGGCGATGGGACTCGAAATCTACGAGCAGTACTTC.

The V and J genes are TRBV9 and TRBJ2-1, with D maybe TRBD1 (5 bases). The CDR3 runs 14 residues. Germline V lookup: CDR1 SGDLS, CDR2 YYNGEE. Trimming took 4 bases from V and 9 from J, leaving 17 bases between them. The CDR3 nucleotides read TGTGCCAGCAGCCCCCTCGACAGTTCGGGTGAGCAGTTCTTC. Translated: CASSPLDSSGEQFF.

The chain joins TRBV5-1 to TRBJ2-2; 13 nucleotides align to TRBD2. The length of the CDR3 is 18 residues. J gave up 7 bases and V 2 bases, and 11 bases lay outside the gene matches. Germline V lookup: CDR1 SGHRS, CDR2 YFSETQ. In DNA, the CDR3 is TGCGCCAGCAGCTTCGACCTAACTAGCGGGAGGGCTGACGGGGAGCTGTTTTTT. Amino acids: CASSFDLTSGRADGELFF. The complete variable domain, with remaining parts taken from reference TRBV5-1 and TRBJ2-2, reads KAGVTQTPRYLIKTRGQQVTLSCSPISGHRSVSWYQQTPGQGLQFLFEYFSETQRNKGNFPGRFSGRQFSNSRSEMNVSTLELGDSALYLCASSFDLTSGRADGELFFGEGSRLTVL.

The chain employs TRBV7-3 and TRBJ2-5; D perhaps matches TRBD2 (7 bases). Germline CDR1 SGHTA, CDR2 FQGTGA. V was shortened by 1 base and J by 5 bases, with 14 bases between the two germline ends. The CDR3 spans 15 residues. CDR3 region: CASSLRGGARETQYF. The CDR3 DNA reads TGTGCCAGCAGCTTAAGAGGGGGGGCTCGGGAGACCCAGTACTTC.

The chain couples TRBV4-1 to TRBJ2-7, with D perhaps matching TRBD1 (6 bases). Germline CDR1 is MGHRA and CDR2 is YSYEKL. The CDR3 is 15 residues long. Trimming pared 3 bases from V and 2 bases from J, leaving 14 bases between. Here the CDR3 DNA reads TGCGCCAGCAGCCATCACCGGGACAAAACCTACGAGCAGTACTTC. It is translated as CASSHHRDKTYEQYF.

As for this clone: Other nucleotide sequences from this sample produce the same CDR3. V is TRBV6-1 and J is TRBJ1-6; TRBD1 aligns across 8 bases. There are 15 residues in the CDR3. With V trimmed by 1 base and J by 10 bases, 6 bases remained unmatched. Germline lookup yields CDR1 MNHNS and CDR2 SASEGT. This CDR3 is CASSEEAGGRSPLHF. CDR3 sequence (DNA): TGTGCCAGCAGTGAAGAGGCAGGGGGCCGGTCACCCCTCCACTTT.

The V and J genes are TRBV4-1 and TRBJ2-3; D gene uncertain. This CDR3 region has 11 residues. V was pared by 2 bases and J by 8 bases, with 5 bases between. Germline CDR1 and CDR2: MGHRA and YSYEKL. CDR3 loop: CASSQLSTQYF. The CDR3, as DNA: TGCGCCAGCAGCCAACTGAGTACGCAGTATTTT.

The count of this clone is one. CDR3 nucleotide sequence: TGTGCCAGCAGCCCTGGACTAGCGGGAAGGGAGCAGTACTTC. It is translated as CASSPGLAGREQYF. V usage is TRBV9 and J usage is TRBJ2-7; 12 nucleotides line up with TRBD2. Losses at the gene ends were 4 bases for V and 7 bases for J; bases not matched to a gene: 6. The CDR3 totals 14 residues. Germline V gives CDR1 SGDLS, CDR2 YYNGEE.

This clone was seen only a few times. The V call is TRBV19, the J call TRBJ2-2; 9 positions agree with TRBD2. V lost 5 bases and J lost 4; bases outside the gene matches: 5. Germline V gene sequence: CDR1 LNHDA, CDR2 SQIVND (reference sequence). This CDR3 spans 15 amino acids. Written as DNA, the CDR3 is TGTGCCAGTAGTGTGACTAGCGGTAGCACCGGGGAGCTGTTTTTT. Translated, it gives CASSVTSGSTGELFF.

The chain joins TRBV6-4 to TRBJ2-5, with 9 bases fitting TRBD2. V shed 7 bases, J shed 2 bases, and the junction held 8 bases outside the gene matches. This CDR3 comprises 15 residues. Germline V gene data show CDR1 as MRHNA and CDR2 as SNTAGT. The CDR3 DNA follows: TGTGCCAGCACCATTAGCGGGAGCGATCAAGAGACCCAGTACTTC. Translation gives CASTISGSDQETQYF.

The V and J genes are TRBV19 and TRBJ1-5; possible D gene TRBD1, 5 bases. Germline V gene lookup returns CDR1 LNHDA and CDR2 SQIVND (reference sequence). The CDR3 is 13 amino acids. V lost 8 bases to trimming and J lost 0 bases, with 8 bases between them. The CDR3 protein is CASGGYSNQPQHF. In DNA form, the CDR3 reads TGTGCCAGTGGGGGGTATAGCAATCAGCCCCAGCATTTT.

The chain carries TRBV5-4 and TRBJ2-7; TRBD2 agrees at 10 bases. The CDR3 is 15 amino acids. Per germline, CDR1 SGHNT and CDR2 YYREEE (reference sequence). After removal of 2 bases from V and 4 bases from J, the junction contained 6 bases not matched to a gene. The CDR3 DNA reads as TGTGCCAGCAGCTTTGGAGCGGGAGGGCCGTACGAGCAGTACTTC. This codes for CASSFGAGGPYEQYF.

The chain recombines TRBV19 with TRBJ1-5; TRBD1 matches 8 bases. Trimming cost V 4 bases and J 4 bases; bases outside gene matches: 0. Germline lookup yields CDR1 LNHDA and CDR2 SQIVND (reference sequence). The CDR3 length is 13 residues. The DNA of the CDR3 is TGTGCCAGTAGTAACAGGGGGAATCAGCCCCAGCATTTT. Its protein is CASSNRGNQPQHF.

The CDR3 DNA is TGCGCCAGCAGCTTCAGCTTGGGCGATGAGCAGTTCTTC. The encoded protein is CASSFSLGDEQFF. The chain is built from TRBV5-1 and TRBJ2-1; D is undetermined. Trimming pared 2 bases from V and 8 bases from J, leaving 11 bases between. Per germline, CDR1 SGHRS and CDR2 YFSETQ. This CDR3 comprises 13 residues.

This clone occurred once. The chain couples TRBV5-1 to TRBJ2-3; 9 nucleotides agree with TRBD2. The CDR3 spans 16 residues. CDR1 and CDR2 (germline): SGHRS, YFSETQ. J gave up 2 bases and V 4 bases, and 8 bases lay outside the gene matches. The CDR3 DNA follows: TGCGCCAGCAGCCAGACAGGACTAGCGATCACAGATACGCAGTATTTT. It encodes CASSQTGLAITDTQYF.

The chain uses TRBV27 and TRBJ2-1; D is unclear. CDR3 length equals 13 residues. The V gene's germline CDR1 is MNHEY and CDR2 SMNVEV (reference sequence). The V end lost 3 bases, the J end lost 2 bases, and 5 bases lay between the germline ends. CDR3 loop: CASSFTTYNEQFF. The CDR3 nucleotides are TGTGCCAGCAGTTTTACAACCTACAATGAGCAGTTCTTC.

The chain has TRBV7-2 and TRBJ2-7; 8 nucleotides line up with TRBD2. The CDR3 totals 14 residues. Germline CDR1 reads SGHTA; CDR2 reads FQGNSA. The V gene end was trimmed by 8 bases and the J gene end by 4 bases; junction bases not matched to a gene: 10. For the CDR3, the DNA is TGTGCCAGCGGATGGCGGGAGGCAAGTTACGAGCAGTACTTC. Translated, it gives CASGWREASYEQYF. The complete variable domain, with remaining parts taken from reference TRBV7-2 and TRBJ2-7, reads GAGVSQSPSNKVTEKGKDVELRCDPISGHTALYWYRQSLGQGLEFLIYFQGNSAPDKSGLPSDRFSAERTGGSVSTLTIQRTQQEDSAVYLCASGWREASYEQYFGPGTRLTVT.